This entry describes one T cell receptor beta chain. Its specificity is unknown. The junction differs from germline at one of its ends, possibly a read error. These data come from a study of shared clonotypes between healthy human individuals. About the study: Contributing individuals were two females and a few males aged 18 to 49. Whole-study findings and limits: A generally larger estimated richness was seen in naive subsets than in memory subsets. Naive CD4 clonotype sharing across several donors was approximately 5%.

Generated by immunoSEQ multiplex PCR, the TCRdb table keeps only in-frame clones and is missing some. The sample yields about 2.4 million clones, under 95% seen once. CDR1 MNHNS and CDR2 SASEGT come from the germline V gene. The CDR3 is made up of 14 amino acids. Only Caucasian adults living in Nashville, Tennessee made up the donor group. Sequenced sample: naive CD4+ T cells from PBMCs. The subset denotes: CD45RA+ positively selected. This chain connects TRBV6-1 to TRBJ2-7, with D possibly being TRBD1 (6 bases). The source of this sequence is a man aged 18 to 30 in good health. Some clones in this sample may be carry-over from other donors' samples. This CDR3 is CASSEAGTLDEPYF. The CDR3 DNA reads as TGTGCCAGCAGTGAAGCCGGGACACTGGACGAGCCGTACTTC.